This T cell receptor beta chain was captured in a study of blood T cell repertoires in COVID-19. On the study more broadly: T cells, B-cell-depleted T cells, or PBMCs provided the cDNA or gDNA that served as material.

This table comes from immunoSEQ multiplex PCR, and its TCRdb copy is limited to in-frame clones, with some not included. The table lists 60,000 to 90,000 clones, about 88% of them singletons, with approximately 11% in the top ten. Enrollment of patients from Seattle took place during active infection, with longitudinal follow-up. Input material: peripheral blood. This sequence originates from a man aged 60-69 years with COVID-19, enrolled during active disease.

CDR3 nucleotides: TGTGCCAGCCCTAGGACTAGCCTGCCCACAGATACGCAGTATTTT. Its translation: CASPRTSLPTDTQYF. This chain joins TRBV2 and TRBJ2-3; TRBD2 matches 8 bases. CDR1 and CDR2 from the germline V gene are SNHLY and FYNNEI. V shed 8 bases, J shed 2 bases, and the junction held 9 bases outside the gene matches. There are 15 residues in the CDR3. Using reference TRBV2 and TRBJ2-3 for the parts outside the CDR3, the full variable domain is EPEVTQTPSHQVTQMGQEVILRCVPISNHLYFYWYRQILGQKVEFLVSFYNNEISEKSEIFDDQFSVERPDGSNFTLKIRSTKLEDSAMYFCASPRTSLPTDTQYFGPGTRLTVL.